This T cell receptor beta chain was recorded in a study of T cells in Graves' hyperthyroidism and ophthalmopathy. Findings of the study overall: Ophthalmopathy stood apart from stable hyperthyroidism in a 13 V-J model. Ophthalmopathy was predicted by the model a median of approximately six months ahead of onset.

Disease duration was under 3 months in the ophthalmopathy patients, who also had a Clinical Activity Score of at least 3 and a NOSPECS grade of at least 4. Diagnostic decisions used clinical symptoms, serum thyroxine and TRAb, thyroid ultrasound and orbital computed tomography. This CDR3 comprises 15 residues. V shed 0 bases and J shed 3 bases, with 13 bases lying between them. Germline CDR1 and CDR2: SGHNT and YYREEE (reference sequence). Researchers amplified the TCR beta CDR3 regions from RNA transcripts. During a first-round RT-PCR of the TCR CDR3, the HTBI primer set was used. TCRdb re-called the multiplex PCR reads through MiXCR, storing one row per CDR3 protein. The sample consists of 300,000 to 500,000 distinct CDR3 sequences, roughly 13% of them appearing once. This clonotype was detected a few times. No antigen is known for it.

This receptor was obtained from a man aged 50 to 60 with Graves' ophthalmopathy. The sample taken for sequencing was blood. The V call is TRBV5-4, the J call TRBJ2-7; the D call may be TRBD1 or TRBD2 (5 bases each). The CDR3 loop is CASSLGRMGDYEQYF. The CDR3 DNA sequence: TGTGCCAGCAGCTTGGGCCGGATGGGGGACTACGAGCAGTACTTC.